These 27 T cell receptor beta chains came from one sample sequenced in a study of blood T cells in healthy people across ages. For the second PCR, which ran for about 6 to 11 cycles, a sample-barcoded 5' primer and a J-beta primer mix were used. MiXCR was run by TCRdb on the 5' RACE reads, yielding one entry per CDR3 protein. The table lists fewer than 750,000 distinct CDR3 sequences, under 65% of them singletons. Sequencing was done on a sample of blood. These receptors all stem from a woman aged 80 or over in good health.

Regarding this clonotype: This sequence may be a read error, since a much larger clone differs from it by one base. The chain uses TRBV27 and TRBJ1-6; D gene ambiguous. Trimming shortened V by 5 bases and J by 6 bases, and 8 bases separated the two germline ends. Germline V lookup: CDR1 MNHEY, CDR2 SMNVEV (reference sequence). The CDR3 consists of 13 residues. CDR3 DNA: TGTGCCAGCAGTGACAAAAGTAATTCACCCCTCCACTTT. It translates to CASSDKSNSPLHF.

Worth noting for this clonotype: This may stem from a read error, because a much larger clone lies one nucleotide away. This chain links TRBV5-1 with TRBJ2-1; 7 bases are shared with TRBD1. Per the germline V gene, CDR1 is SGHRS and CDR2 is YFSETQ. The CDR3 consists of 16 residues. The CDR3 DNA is TGCGCCAGCAGCTCGGGACAGAACACGATAAACAATGAGCGGTTCTTC. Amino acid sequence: CASSSGQNTINNERFF.

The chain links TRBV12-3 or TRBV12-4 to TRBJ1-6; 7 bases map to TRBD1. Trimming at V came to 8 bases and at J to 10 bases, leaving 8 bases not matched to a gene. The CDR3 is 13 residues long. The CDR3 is CASRQGIASPLHF. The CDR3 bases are TGTGCCAGCCGACAGGGTATAGCCTCACCCCTCCACTTT.

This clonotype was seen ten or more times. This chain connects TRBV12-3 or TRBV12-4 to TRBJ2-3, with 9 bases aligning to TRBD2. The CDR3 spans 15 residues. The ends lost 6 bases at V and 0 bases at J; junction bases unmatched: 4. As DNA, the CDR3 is TGTGCCAGCAGAATAGCGGGGGCCAGCACAGATACGCAGTATTTT. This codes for CASRIAGASTDTQYF.

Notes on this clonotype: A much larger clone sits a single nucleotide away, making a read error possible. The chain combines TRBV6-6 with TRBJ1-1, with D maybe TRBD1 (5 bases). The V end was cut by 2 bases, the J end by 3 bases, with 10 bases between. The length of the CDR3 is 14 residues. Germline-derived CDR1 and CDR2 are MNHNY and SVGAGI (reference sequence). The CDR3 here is CASSYVQVDTEAFF. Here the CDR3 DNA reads TGTGCCAGCAGTTACGTACAGGTGGACACTGAAGCTTTCTTT.

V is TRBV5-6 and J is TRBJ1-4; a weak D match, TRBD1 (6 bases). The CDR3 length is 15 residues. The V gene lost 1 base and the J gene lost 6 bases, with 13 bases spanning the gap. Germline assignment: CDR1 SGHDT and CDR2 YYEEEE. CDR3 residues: CASSLYGTSDEKLFF. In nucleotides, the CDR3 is TGTGCCAGCAGCTTGTATGGGACATCTGATGAAAAACTGTTTTTT.

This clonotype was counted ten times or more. Here the CDR3 reads CASSQAGTADEQYF. The DNA of the CDR3 is TGTGCCAGCAGCCAAGCTGGGACAGCTGACGAGCAGTACTTC. This chain uses TRBV3-1 with TRBJ2-7; 7 nucleotides match TRBD1. Germline lookup yields CDR1 LGHDT and CDR2 YNNKEL (reference sequence). With V trimmed by 1 base and J by 5 bases, 5 bases remained unmatched. The CDR3 runs 14 residues.

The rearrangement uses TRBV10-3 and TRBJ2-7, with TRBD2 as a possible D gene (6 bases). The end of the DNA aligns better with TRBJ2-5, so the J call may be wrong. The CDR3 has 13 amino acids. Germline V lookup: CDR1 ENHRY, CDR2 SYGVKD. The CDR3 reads CAISGTTGETQYF. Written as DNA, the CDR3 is TGTGCCATCAGTGGGACTACTGGAGAGACCCAGTACTTC.

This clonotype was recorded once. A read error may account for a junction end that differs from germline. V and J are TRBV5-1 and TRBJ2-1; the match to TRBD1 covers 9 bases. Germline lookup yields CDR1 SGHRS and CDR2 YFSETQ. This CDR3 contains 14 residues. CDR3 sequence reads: CVSGTGGNYNEQFF. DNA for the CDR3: TGCGTCAGCGGTACAGGGGGCAACTACAATGAACAGTTCTTC.

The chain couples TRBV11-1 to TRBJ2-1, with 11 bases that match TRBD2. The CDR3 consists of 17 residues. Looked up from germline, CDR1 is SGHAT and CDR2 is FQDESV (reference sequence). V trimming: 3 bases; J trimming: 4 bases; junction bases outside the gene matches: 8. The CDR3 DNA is TGTGCCAGCAGCTTGTCAACTAGCGGGAGTCCTTACAATGAGCAGTTCTTC. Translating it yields CASSLSTSGSPYNEQFF.

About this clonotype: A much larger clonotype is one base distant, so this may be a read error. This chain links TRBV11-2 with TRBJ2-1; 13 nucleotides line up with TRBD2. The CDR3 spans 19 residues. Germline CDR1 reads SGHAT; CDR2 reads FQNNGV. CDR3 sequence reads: CANSLALTSGRGLGNERFF. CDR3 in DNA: TGTGCCAACAGCTTAGCTCTAACTAGCGGGAGGGGGTTAGGCAATGAGCGGTTCTTC.

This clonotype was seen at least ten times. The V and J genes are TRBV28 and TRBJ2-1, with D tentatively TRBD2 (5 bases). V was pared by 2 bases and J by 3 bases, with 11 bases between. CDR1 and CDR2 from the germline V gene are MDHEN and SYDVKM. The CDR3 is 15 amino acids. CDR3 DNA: TGTGCCAGCAGTTTAGCGGCGGGCTACTACAATGAGCAGTTCTTC. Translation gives CASSLAAGYYNEQFF.

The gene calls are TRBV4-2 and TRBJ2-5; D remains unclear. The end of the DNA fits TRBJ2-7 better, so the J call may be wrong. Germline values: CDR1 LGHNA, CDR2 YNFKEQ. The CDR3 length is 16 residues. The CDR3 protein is CASSQEALGQFYEQYF. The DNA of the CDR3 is TGTGCCAGCAGCCAAGAAGCTCTTGGGCAGTTTTACGAGCAGTACTTC.

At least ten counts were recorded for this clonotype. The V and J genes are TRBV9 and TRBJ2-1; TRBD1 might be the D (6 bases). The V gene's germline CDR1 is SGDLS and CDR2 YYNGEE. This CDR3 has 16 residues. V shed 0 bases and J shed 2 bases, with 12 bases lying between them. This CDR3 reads CASSVGGQNTYNEQFF. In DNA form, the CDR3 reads TGTGCCAGCAGCGTAGGAGGACAGAACACCTACAATGAGCAGTTCTTC.

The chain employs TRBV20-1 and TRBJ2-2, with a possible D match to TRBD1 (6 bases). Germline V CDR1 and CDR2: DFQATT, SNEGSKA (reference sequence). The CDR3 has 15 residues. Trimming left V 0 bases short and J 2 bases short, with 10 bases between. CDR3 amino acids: CSARDAGVNTGELFF. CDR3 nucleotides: TGCAGTGCTAGAGATGCAGGGGTCAACACCGGGGAGCTGTTTTTT.

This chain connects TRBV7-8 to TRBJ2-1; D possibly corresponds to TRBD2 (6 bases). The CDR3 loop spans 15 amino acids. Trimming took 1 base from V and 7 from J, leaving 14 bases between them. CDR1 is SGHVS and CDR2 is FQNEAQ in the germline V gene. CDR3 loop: CASSLGRARGNEQFF. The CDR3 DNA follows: TGTGCCAGCAGCTTAGGCCGGGCCCGGGGGAATGAGCAGTTCTTC.

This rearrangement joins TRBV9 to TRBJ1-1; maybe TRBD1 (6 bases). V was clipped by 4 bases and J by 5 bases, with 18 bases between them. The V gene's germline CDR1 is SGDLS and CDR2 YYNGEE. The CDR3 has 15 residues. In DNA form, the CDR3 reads TGTGCCAGCAGCCCTCGGACAGTTGGCAGAACTGAAGCTTTCTTT. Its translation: CASSPRTVGRTEAFF. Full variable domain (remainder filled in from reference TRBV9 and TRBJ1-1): DSGVTQTPKHLITATGQRVTLRCSPRSGDLSVYWYQQSLDQGLQFLIQYYNGEERAKGNILERFSAQQFPDLHSELNLSSLELGDSALYFCASSPRTVGRTEAFFGQGTRLTVV.

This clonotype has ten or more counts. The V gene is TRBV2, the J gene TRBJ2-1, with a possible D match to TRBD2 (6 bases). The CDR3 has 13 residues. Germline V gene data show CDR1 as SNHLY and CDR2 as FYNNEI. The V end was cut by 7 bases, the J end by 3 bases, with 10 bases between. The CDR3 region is CASTLGGYNEQFF. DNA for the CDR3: TGTGCCAGCACCCTGGGGGGCTACAATGAGCAGTTCTTC.

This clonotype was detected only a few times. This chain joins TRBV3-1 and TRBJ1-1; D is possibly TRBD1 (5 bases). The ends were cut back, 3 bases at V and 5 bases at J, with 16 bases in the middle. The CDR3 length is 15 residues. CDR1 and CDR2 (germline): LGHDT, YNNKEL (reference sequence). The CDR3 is CASSHATAASTEAFF. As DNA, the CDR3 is TGTGCCAGCAGCCATGCGACAGCGGCAAGTACTGAAGCTTTCTTT. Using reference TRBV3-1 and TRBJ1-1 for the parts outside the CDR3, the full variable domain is DTAVSQTPKYLVTQMGNDKSIKCEQNLGHDTMYWYKQDSKKFLKIMFSYNNKELIINETVPNRFSPKSPDKAHLNLHINSLELGDSAVYFCASSHATAASTEAFFGQGTRLTVV.

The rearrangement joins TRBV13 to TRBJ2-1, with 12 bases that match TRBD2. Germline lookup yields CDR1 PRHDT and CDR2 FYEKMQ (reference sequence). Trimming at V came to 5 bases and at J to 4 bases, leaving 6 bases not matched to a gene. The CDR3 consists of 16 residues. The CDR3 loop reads CASSALAGGHYNEQFF. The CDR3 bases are TGTGCCAGCAGCGCCCTAGCGGGGGGGCATTACAATGAGCAGTTCTTC.

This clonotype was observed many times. The CDR3 coding sequence is TGTGCCAGCAGCGTAGCTACCGACAATGAGCAGTTCTTC. Translating it yields CASSVATDNEQFF. The chain combines TRBV9 with TRBJ2-1; D remains unclear. This CDR3 contains 13 residues. Germline assignment: CDR1 SGDLS and CDR2 YYNGEE. Trimming pared 0 bases from V and 5 bases from J, leaving 6 bases between.

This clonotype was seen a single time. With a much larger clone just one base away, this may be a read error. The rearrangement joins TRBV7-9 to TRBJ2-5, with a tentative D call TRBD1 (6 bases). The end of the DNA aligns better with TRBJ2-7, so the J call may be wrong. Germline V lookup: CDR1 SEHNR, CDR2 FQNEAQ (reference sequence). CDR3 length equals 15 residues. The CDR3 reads CARSYLSGQNHEQYF. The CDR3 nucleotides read TGTGCCAGGAGCTACCTATCGGGACAAAACCACGAGCAGTACTTC.

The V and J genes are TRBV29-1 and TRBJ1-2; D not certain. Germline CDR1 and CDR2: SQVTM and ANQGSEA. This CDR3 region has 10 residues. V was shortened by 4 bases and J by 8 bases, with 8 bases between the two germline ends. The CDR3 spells CSVAVEGYTF. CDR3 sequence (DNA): TGCAGCGTTGCCGTAGAAGGCTACACCTTC.

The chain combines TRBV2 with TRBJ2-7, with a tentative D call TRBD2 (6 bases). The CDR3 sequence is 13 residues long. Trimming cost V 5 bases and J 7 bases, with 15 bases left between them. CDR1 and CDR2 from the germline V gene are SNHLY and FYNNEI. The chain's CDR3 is CASSTNAGGEQYF. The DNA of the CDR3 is TGTGCCAGCAGTACGAACGCCGGGGGAGAGCAGTACTTC.

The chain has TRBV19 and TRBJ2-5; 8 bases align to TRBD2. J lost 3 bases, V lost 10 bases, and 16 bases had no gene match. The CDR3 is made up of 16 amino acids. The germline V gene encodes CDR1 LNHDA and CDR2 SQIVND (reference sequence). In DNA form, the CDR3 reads TGTGCCACCAGGGATTCTAGCGGGCCCAAAAAAGAGACCCAGTACTTC. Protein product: CATRDSSGPKKETQYF.

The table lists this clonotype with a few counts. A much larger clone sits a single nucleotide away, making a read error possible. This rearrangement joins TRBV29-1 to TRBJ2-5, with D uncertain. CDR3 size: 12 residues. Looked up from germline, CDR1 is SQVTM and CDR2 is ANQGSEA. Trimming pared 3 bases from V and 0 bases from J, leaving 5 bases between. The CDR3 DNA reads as TGCAGCGTTGAGAAGTACCAAGAGACCCAGTACTTC. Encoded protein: CSVEKYQETQYF.

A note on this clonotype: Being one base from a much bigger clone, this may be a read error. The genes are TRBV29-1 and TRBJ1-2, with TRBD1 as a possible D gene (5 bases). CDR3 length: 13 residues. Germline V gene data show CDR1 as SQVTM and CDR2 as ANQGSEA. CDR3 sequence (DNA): TGCAGCGTTGGGCTCCCAGGGAACTATGGCCACACCTTC. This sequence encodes CSVGLPGNYGHTF.